Reported below is one TCR beta chain. What it binds is unknown. 60 Vbeta and 13 Jbeta primers were used in PCR. The assay was immunoSEQ multiplex PCR, and TCRdb's table has in-frame clones only and misses some. The sample's table shows tens of thousands of clones. There are 15 residues in the CDR3. V lost 4 bases to trimming and J lost 1 base; unmatched junction nucleotides: 3. Germline loops: CDR1 SGHAT, CDR2 FQDESV (reference sequence). This sample was taken from a study of cytomegalovirus exposure and HLA in healthy donors. Turning to the study itself: Inside one of the first data releases sat 80 million to 95 million unique TCRs taken from HLA-typed donors. Genotyping showed around 80% of roughly 400 donors falling in the Caucasian-associated ancestry cluster.

Broader study findings: Most TCR sequences proved rare, with some public TCRs found in many donors.

Sequences were obtained from PBMCs. This chain connects TRBV11-1 to TRBJ2-7; 11 nucleotides line up with TRBD2. The sequence was collected from a man aged 45-65 years in good health and CMV-seropositive. CDR3 sequence (DNA): TGTGCCAGCAGCTACCTAGCGGGAGGATCCTACGAGCAGTACTTC. Translating it yields CASSYLAGGSYEQYF.